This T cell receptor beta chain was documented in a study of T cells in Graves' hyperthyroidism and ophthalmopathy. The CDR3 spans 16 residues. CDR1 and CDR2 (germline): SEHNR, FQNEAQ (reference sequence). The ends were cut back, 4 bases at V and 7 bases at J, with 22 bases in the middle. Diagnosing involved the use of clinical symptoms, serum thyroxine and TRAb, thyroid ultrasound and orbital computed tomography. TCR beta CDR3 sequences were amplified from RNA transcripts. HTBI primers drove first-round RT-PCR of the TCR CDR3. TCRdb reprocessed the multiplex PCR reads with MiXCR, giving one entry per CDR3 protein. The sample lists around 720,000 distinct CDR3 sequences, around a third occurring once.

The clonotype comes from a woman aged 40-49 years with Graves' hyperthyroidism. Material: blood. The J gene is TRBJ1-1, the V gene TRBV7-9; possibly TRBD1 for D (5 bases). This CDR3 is CASSSTVWGGGLEAFF. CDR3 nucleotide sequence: TGTGCCAGCAGCTCGACAGTCTGGGGGGGGGGACTTGAAGCTTTCTTT.